Listed below are T cell receptor beta chains from one sample, sequenced in a study of T-cell memory formation after mild COVID-19. TCRdb reprocessed the 5' RACE reads with MiXCR, giving one entry per CDR3 protein. Of 280,000 or so distinct CDR3 sequences in the sample, 8% to 9% are singletons; the top ten hold under 25%. Sequenced sample: PBMCs or a T cell subset sorted from them (not recorded which). These receptors all come from a man between 18 and 29 years old who had mild COVID-19 (a few samples of this study predate the infection). Cell type and time point are not known. Both conserved end residues are part of each CDR3. D genes are given only for firm matches. Only some rows state a clone size, as once, few, many or a class for expanded clones.

j_gene,d_gene,v_gene,abundance,CDR3nt,CDR3aa
TRBJ2-6,TRBD1,TRBV10-3,NA,TGTGCCATCAGTGAGCCTGGACAGGGGGCATCTGGGGCCAACGTCCTGACTTTC,CAISEPGQGASGANVLTF
TRBJ2-5,TRBD1,TRBV12-3/TRBV12-4,few,TGTGCCAGCAGGGCAGGGGGCTCCGAGACCCAGTACTTC,CASRAGGSETQYF
TRBJ2-1,NA,TRBV4-1,few,TGCGCCAGCAGCCAAGAGGGTCTGGGTGGTAGTAATGAGCAGTTCTTC,CASSQEGLGGSNEQFF
TRBJ2-7,TRBD1,TRBV12-3/TRBV12-4,few,TGTGCCAGCAGTCCTGGACAGGGTGCTCTCTACGAGCAGTACTTC,CASSPGQGALYEQYF
TRBJ1-2,TRBD1,TRBV5-1,NA,TGCGCCAGCAGCTTGACAGGGGCCTTGAACTATGGCTACACCTTC,CASSLTGALNYGYTF
TRBJ2-2,NA,TRBV7-3,few,TGTGCCAGCAGCTTATTGGCGATCACCGGGGAGCTGTTTTTT,CASSLLAITGELFF
TRBJ2-1,NA,TRBV9,few,TGTGCCAGCAGCGTAGGGACCAGCGGGGACAACAATGAGCAGTTCTTC,CASSVGTSGDNNEQFF
TRBJ2-2,TRBD1,TRBV20-1,NA,TGCAGTGCTAGAGATTTAGGCGGACAGGGTTTTAGTGGCGGGGAGCTGTTTTTT,CSARDLGGQGFSGGELFF
TRBJ2-6,NA,TRBV12-3/TRBV12-4,many,TGTGCCAGCAGCTGGGAGGCTGGGGCCAACGTCCTGACTTTC,CASSWEAGANVLTF
TRBJ1-5,NA,TRBV2,few,TGTGCCAGCAGCATAGACAGGTTGAACAGTCAGCCCCAGCATTTT,CASSIDRLNSQPQHF
TRBJ2-3,TRBD2,TRBV4-2,NA,TGTGCCAGCAGCCAAGCCCTCGGTGGGGGGAGGGGCACAGATACGCAGTATTTT,CASSQALGGGRGTDTQYF
TRBJ1-1,NA,TRBV29-1,few,TGCAGCGGGGGAGAGGGGAACGCTTTCTTT,CSGGEGNAFF
TRBJ2-5,TRBD2,TRBV20-1,few,TGCAGTGCTAGAGACCGACGGGGGGAAGAGACCCAGTACTTC,CSARDRRGEETQYF
TRBJ2-2,NA,TRBV7-9,NA,TGTGCCAGCACTCTGGGGGACACCGGGGAGCTGTTTTTT,CASTLGDTGELFF
TRBJ2-3,TRBD2,TRBV7-2,NA,TGTGCCAGCAGCCCCGGACTAGTAGGCACAGATACGCAGTATTTT,CASSPGLVGTDTQYF
TRBJ2-1,TRBD2,TRBV4-1,NA,TGCGCCAGCAGCCAATTCCTGGCGGGGGGCCGGACTTACAATGAGCAGTTCTTC,CASSQFLAGGRTYNEQFF
TRBJ2-5,NA,TRBV6-2/TRBV6-3,NA,TGTGCCAGCAGTCACCTGTGGCTCCAAGGGACCCAGTACTTC,CASSHLWLQGTQYF
TRBJ2-2,NA,TRBV12-3/TRBV12-4,NA,TGTGCCAGCAGTAGATTCGGGGGAAGGAACACCGGGGAGCTGTTTTTT,CASSRFGGRNTGELFF
TRBJ2-3,NA,TRBV5-1,NA,TGCGCCAGCAGCTTGGAATTCACAGATACGCAGTATTTT,CASSLEFTDTQYF
TRBJ2-1,NA,TRBV5-1,many,TGCGCCAGCAGCGAGCCTAGGGGAGTCCGCAATGAGCAGTTCTTC,CASSEPRGVRNEQFF
TRBJ2-7,NA,TRBV4-3,few,TGCGCCAGCAGCCAAGACTGGAGGTCCGTCTACGAGCAGTACTTC,CASSQDWRSVYEQYF
TRBJ2-1,NA,TRBV13,few,TGTGCCAGCAGCTCTACAGGGAATCAGCAGTTCTTC,CASSSTGNQQFF
TRBJ1-2,NA,TRBV5-6,few,TGTGCCAGCAGCTTGATTAGTGGCTACACCTTC,CASSLISGYTF
TRBJ2-5,NA,TRBV5-6,NA,TGTGCCAGCAGCTTATGGCGCGAGACCCAGTACTTC,CASSLWRETQYF
TRBJ2-4,NA,TRBV7-9,few,TGTGCCAGCAGCCCCTCAAGAGCCAGGGGCCAAAACATTCAGTACTTC,CASSPSRARGQNIQYF
TRBJ1-5,TRBD1,TRBV7-9,few,TGTGCCAGCAGCTTAGAGTCCCACAGGGGGTTTCTTCAGCCCCAGCATTTT,CASSLESHRGFLQPQHF
TRBJ2-3,TRBD1,TRBV5-8,few,TGTGCCAGCAGCATAGGGGGCGCGTCATGGGATACGCAGTATTTT,CASSIGGASWDTQYF
TRBJ2-5,TRBD2,TRBV7-2,NA,TGTGCCAGCAGATACCAAGGACTAGCGGGTAGAGGGACCCAGTACTTC,CASRYQGLAGRGTQYF
TRBJ2-7,NA,TRBV20-1,few,TGCAGTGCCCCCGCCGATATTTTGGGCTACGAGCAGTACTTC,CSAPADILGYEQYF
TRBJ1-6,NA,TRBV7-2,many,TGTGCCAGCAGCACCAGACGGACAGCAGGCTTGCCACCCCTCCACTTT,CASSTRRTAGLPPLHF
TRBJ2-3,NA,TRBV12-3/TRBV12-4,NA,TGTGCCAGCAGTAGAGGGAAGGTAGCGACCCACACAGATACGCAGTATTTT,CASSRGKVATHTDTQYF
TRBJ1-2,NA,TRBV2,NA,TGTGCCAGCAGTGCTTCGGTCGCGGGTGGCTACACCTTC,CASSASVAGGYTF
TRBJ2-5,NA,TRBV7-2,few,TGTGCCAGCACCCTCTCCGTTGGGACGTTGACTAAGGCCCAAGAGACCCAGTACTTC,CASTLSVGTLTKAQETQYF
TRBJ2-5,TRBD2,TRBV4-3,many,TGCGCCAGCAGCCAACTAGCGGGGGGGCTGGAGACCCAGTACTTC,CASSQLAGGLETQYF
TRBJ2-3,NA,TRBV7-9,few,TGTGCCAGCAGCCCATTCGCGACTAGTTCGACCCAAGATACGCAGTATTTT,CASSPFATSSTQDTQYF
TRBJ2-7,TRBD1,TRBV12-3/TRBV12-4,many,TGTGCCAGCAGTTCTGTGGGACAGGGGATAAACGAGCAGTACTTC,CASSSVGQGINEQYF
TRBJ2-1,NA,TRBV7-9,many,TGTGCCAGCGCCCCTCCCTTCCGCATCAATCTCCATGAGCAGTTCTTC,CASAPPFRINLHEQFF
TRBJ2-3,TRBD1,TRBV2,NA,TGTGCCAGCAGTGAAGCGCTTATCAAGCCGGACAGGGGGCGCACAGATACGCAGTATTTT,CASSEALIKPDRGRTDTQYF
TRBJ2-7,NA,TRBV12-3/TRBV12-4,many,TGTGCCAGCAGTTTTTCGGGGGTGGGCTACGAGCAGTACTTC,CASSFSGVGYEQYF
TRBJ1-1,NA,TRBV7-2,NA,TGTGCCAGCAGCCTCTCGGGAGGGGACACTGAAGCTTTCTTT,CASSLSGGDTEAFF
TRBJ2-3,NA,TRBV7-2,many,TGTGCCAGCAGGGTGGGTGGGGCTAGCACAGATACGCAGTATTTT,CASRVGGASTDTQYF
TRBJ2-3,TRBD2,TRBV20-1,NA,TGCAGTGCTCTTAGCGGGGAAATCACAGATACGCAGTATTTT,CSALSGEITDTQYF
TRBJ2-2,NA,TRBV2,NA,TGTGCCAGCAGCAGCATACCGACCGGGGAGCTGTTTTTT,CASSSIPTGELFF
TRBJ1-1,NA,TRBV20-1,once,TGCAGTGCTAGCGAACAGCTGAACACTGAAGCTTTCTTT,CSASEQLNTEAFF
TRBJ2-1,NA,TRBV7-8,NA,TGTGCCAGCAGCTTAGCAGTCTCACACAATGAGCAGTTCTTC,CASSLAVSHNEQFF
TRBJ2-1,TRBD2,TRBV6-1,NA,TGTGCCAGCGCTAGCGGGGCTACATGGCAGTTCTTC,CASASGATWQFF
TRBJ2-3,NA,TRBV24-1,few,TGTGCCACCAGTGATTCTAGCACAGATACGCAGTATTTT,CATSDSSTDTQYF